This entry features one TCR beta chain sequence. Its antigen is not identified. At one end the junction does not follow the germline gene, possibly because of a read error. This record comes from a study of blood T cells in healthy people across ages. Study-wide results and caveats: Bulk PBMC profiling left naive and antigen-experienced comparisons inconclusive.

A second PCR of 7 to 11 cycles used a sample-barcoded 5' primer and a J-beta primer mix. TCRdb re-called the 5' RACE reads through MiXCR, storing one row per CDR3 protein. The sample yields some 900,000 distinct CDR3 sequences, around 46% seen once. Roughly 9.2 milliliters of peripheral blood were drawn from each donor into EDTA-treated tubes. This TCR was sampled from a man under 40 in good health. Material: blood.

The CDR3 spells CASSRQMTSTDMQYF. DNA for the CDR3: TGTGCCAGCAGTCGACAGATGACTAGCACAGATATGCAGTATTTT. The rearrangement joins TRBV12-3 or TRBV12-4 to TRBJ2-3; 7 nucleotides agree with TRBD2. There are 15 residues in the CDR3.